This paragraph covers one TCR beta chain sequence. What it binds is not known. The data were obtained in a study of tumor-infiltrating lymphocytes in localized non-small cell lung cancer. The study's findings and limits: TCR sequencing covered a subset of patients with enough tissue. Recurrence-free survival showed no association with tumor T-cell fraction. Technical variation could not be separated from intratumor heterogeneity here. IM1 and IM2 tumors showed no difference in T-cell fraction.

Libraries were prepared by immunoSEQ multiplex PCR; TCRdb keeps only in-frame clonotypes and omits some of them. The sample yields 9,500 to 15,000 clones, approximately 80% seen once. Per germline, CDR1 SGHRS and CDR2 YFSETQ. The ends were cut back, 6 bases at V and 4 bases at J, with 14 bases in the middle. The CDR3 length is 13 residues. The rearrangement uses TRBV5-1 and TRBJ2-7; D call uncertain. The sequence derives from a human donor with non-small cell lung cancer. Sequencing input: lung tumor tissue. CDR3 protein: CASNQGSGYEQYF. For the CDR3, the DNA is TGCGCCAGCAACCAAGGCAGTGGGTACGAGCAGTACTTC.